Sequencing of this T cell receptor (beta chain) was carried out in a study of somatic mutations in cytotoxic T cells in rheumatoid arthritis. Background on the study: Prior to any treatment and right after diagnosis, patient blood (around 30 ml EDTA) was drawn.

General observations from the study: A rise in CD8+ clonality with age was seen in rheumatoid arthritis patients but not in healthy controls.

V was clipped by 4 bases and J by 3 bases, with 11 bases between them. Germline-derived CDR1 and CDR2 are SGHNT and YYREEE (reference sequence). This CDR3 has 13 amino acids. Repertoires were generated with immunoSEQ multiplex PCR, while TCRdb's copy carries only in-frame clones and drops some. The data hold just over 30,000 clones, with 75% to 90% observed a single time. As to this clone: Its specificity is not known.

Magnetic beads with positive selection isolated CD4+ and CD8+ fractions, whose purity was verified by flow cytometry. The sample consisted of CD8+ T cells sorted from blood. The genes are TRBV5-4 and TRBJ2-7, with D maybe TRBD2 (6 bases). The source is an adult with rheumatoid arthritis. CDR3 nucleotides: TGTGCCAGCAGCCCACCGACTAGCTACGAGCAGTACTTC. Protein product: CASSPPTSYEQYF.